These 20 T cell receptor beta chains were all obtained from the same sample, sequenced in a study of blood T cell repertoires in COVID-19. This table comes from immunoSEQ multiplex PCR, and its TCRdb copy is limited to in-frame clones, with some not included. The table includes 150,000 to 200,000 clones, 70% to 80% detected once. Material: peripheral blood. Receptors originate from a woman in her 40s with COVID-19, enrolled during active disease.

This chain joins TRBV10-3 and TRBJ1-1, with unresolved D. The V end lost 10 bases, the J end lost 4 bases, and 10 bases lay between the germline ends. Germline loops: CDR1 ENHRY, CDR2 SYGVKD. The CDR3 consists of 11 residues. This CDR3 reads CATGGFTEAFF. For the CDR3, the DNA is TGTGCCACAGGAGGATTCACTGAAGCTTTCTTT.

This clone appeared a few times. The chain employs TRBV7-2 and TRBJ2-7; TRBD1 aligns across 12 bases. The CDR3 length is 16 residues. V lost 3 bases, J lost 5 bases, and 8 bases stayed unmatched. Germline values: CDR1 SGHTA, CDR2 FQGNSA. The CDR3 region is CASSLGPRDRGHEQYF. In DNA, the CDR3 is TGTGCCAGCAGCTTGGGACCCCGGGACAGGGGGCACGAGCAGTACTTC. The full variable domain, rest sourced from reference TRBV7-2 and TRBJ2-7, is GAGVSQSPSNKVTEKGKDVELRCDPISGHTALYWYRQSLGQGLEFLIYFQGNSAPDKSGLPSDRFSAERTGGSVSTLTIQRTQQEDSAVYLCASSLGPRDRGHEQYFGPGTRLTVT.

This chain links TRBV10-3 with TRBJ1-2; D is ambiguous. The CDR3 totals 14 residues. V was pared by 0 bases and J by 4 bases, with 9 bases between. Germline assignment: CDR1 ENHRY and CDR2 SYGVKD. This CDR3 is CAISESTLTYGYTF. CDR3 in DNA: TGTGCCATCAGTGAGTCGACACTGACCTATGGCTACACCTTC.

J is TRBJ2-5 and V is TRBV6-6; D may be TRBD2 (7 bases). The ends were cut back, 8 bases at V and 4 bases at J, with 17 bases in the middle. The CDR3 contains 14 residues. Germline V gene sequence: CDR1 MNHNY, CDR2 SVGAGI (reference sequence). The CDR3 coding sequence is TGTGCCAGCGGGGAGGGGGAGGCAAGAGAGACCCAGTACTTC. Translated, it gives CASGEGEARETQYF.

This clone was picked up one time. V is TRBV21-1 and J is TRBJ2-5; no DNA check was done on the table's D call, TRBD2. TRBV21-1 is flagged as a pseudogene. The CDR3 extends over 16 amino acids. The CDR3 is CASRTSRGKNQETQYF. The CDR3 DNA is TGTGCCAGCAGAACCTCCCGCGGGAAAAACCAAGAGACCCAGTACTTC.

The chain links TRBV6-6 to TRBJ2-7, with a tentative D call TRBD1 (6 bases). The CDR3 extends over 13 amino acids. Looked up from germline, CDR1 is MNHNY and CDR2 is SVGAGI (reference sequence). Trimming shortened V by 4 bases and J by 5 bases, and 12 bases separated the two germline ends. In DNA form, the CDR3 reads TGTGCCAGCAGTTTTTGGGGGCGGAACGAGCAGTACTTC. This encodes CASSFWGRNEQYF.

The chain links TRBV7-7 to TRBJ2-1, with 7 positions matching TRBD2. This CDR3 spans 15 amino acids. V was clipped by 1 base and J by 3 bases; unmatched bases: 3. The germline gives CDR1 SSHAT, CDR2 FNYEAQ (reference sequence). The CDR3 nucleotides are TGTGCCAGCAGCTTAGGAGGGGACTACTACAATGAGCAGTTCTTC. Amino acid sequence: CASSLGGDYYNEQFF.

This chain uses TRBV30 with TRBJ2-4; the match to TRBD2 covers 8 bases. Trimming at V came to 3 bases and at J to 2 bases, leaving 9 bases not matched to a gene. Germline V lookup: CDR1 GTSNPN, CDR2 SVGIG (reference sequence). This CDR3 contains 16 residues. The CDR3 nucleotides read TGTGCCTGGAGGAGGAAGATAGCGGGGACCAAAAACATTCAGTACTTC. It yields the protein CAWRRKIAGTKNIQYF.

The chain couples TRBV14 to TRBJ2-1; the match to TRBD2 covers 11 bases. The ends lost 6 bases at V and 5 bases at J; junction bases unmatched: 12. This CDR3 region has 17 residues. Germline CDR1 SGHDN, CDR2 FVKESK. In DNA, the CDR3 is TGTGCCAGCAGTACTAGCGGGAGTTTTATCCGCCACAATGAGCAGTTCTTC. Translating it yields CASSTSGSFIRHNEQFF.

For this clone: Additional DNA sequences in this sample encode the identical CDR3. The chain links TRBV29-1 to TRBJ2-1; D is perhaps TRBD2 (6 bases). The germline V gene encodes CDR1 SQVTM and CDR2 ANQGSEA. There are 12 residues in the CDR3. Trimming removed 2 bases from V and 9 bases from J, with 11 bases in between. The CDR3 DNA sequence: TGCAGCGTTGAAAGAGGAGGGGTTGAGCAGTTCTTC. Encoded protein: CSVERGGVEQFF.

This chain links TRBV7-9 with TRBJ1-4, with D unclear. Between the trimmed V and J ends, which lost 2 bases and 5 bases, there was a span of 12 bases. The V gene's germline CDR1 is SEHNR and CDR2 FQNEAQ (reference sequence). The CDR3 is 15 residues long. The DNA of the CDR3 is TGTGCCAGCAGCTTAAGAGTATTTGAGAATGAAAAACTGTTTTTT. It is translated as CASSLRVFENEKLFF.

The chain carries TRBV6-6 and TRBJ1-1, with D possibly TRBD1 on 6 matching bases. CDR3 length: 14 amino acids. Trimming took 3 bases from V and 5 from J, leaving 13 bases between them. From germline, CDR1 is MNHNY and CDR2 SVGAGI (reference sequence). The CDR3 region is CASSYQGGRTEAFF. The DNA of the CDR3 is TGTGCCAGCAGTTATCAAGGGGGTCGGACTGAAGCTTTCTTT.

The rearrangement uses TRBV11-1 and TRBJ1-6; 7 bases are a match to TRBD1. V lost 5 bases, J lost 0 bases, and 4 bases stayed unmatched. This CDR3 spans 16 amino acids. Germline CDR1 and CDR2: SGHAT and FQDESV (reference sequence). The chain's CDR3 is CASSLWTGSYNSPLHF. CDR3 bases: TGTGCCAGCAGCCTTTGGACAGGCTCCTATAATTCACCCCTCCACTTT.

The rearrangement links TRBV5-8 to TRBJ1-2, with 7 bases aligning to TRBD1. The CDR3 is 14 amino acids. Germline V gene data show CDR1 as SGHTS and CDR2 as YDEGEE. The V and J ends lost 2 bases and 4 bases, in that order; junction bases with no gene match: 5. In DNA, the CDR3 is TGTGCCAGCAGCTTAACAGGGGCTGCCTATGGCTACACCTTC. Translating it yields CASSLTGAAYGYTF.

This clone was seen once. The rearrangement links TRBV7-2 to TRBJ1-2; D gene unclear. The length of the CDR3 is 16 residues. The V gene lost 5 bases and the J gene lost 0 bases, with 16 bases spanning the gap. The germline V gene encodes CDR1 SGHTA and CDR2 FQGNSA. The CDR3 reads CASSPGSGSPNYGYTF. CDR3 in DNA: TGTGCCAGCAGCCCGGGGTCCGGGTCTCCTAACTATGGCTACACCTTC.

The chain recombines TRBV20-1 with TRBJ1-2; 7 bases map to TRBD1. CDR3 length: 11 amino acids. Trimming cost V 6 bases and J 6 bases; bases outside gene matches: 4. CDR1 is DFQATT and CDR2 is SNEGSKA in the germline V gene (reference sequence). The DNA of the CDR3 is TGCAGTGCGTCGACAGGGAATGGCTACACCTTC. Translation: CSASTGNGYTF.

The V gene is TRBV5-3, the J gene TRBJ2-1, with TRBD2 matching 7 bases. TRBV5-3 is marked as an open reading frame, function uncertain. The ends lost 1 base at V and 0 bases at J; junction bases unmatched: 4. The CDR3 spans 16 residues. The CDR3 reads CARSLRLAASYNEQFF. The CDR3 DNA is TGTGCCAGAAGCTTGAGGCTAGCGGCCTCCTACAATGAGCAGTTCTTC.

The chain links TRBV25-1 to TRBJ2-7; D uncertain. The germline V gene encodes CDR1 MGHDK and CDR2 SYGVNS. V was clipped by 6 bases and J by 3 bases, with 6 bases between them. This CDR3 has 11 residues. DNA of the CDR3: TGTGCCAGCAGCGGTAACTACGAGCAGTACTTC. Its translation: CASSGNYEQYF.

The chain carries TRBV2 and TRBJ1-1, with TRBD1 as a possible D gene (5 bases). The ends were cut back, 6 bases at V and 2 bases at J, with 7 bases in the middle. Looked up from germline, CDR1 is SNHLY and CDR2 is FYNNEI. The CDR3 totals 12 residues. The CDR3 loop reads CASRQGNTEAFF. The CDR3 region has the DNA TGTGCCAGCAGGCAGGGAAACACTGAAGCTTTCTTT.

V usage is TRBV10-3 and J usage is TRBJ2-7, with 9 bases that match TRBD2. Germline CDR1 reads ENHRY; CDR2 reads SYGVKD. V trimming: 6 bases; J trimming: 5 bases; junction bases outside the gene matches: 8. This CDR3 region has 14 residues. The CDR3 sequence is CAISGTSLGHEQYF. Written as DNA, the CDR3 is TGTGCCATCAGCGGGACTAGCTTAGGCCACGAGCAGTACTTC.